The 24 T cell receptor beta chains below were found in one sample sequenced in a study of shared clonotypes between healthy human individuals. The assay was immunoSEQ multiplex PCR, and TCRdb's table has in-frame clones only and misses some. The sample shows about 1.1 million clones, around three quarters of them seen only once. The sequenced material came from memory CD4+ T cells from PBMCs. Subset meaning: CD45RA-negative fraction. These receptors all come from a man between 18 and 29 years old in good health. Some clones in this sample may be carry-over from other donors' samples.

This clone occurred a few times. The identical CDR3 is also encoded by other nucleotide sequences in the sample. The chain combines TRBV28 with TRBJ2-4; perhaps TRBD2 as D (6 bases). In germline, CDR1 is MDHEN, CDR2 SYDVKM. This CDR3 comprises 14 residues. Trimming left V 5 bases short and J 0 bases short, with 8 bases between. The CDR3 here is CASSPGLAKNIQYF. Written as DNA, the CDR3 is TGTGCCAGCAGTCCGGGACTAGCCAAAAACATTCAGTACTTC.

In regard to this clone: Other DNA sequences of this sample code for an identical CDR3. The V call is TRBV2, the J call TRBJ1-5, with a tentative D call TRBD1 (5 bases). The CDR3 contains 13 residues. Trimming pared 2 bases from V and 6 bases from J, leaving 8 bases between. Germline V gene sequence: CDR1 SNHLY, CDR2 FYNNEI. This CDR3 is CASSELGVQPQHF. For the CDR3, the DNA is TGTGCCAGCAGTGAACTAGGGGTTCAGCCCCAGCATTTT.

V is TRBV25-1 and J is TRBJ1-1; D unclear. V lost 2 bases and J lost 4, with 17 bases in between. Per the germline V gene, CDR1 is MGHDK and CDR2 is SYGVNS. This CDR3 region has 16 residues. CDR3: CASSEAAYNLGTEAFF. CDR3 nucleotide sequence: TGTGCCAGCAGTGAAGCAGCCTATAACCTGGGCACTGAAGCTTTCTTT.

The chain employs TRBV25-1 and TRBJ1-3; no firm D call. CDR3 length: 13 amino acids. From germline, CDR1 is MGHDK and CDR2 SYGVNS. Trimming shortened V by 6 bases and J by 0 bases, and 6 bases separated the two germline ends. The CDR3 spells CASRAVSGNTIYF. In nucleotides, the CDR3 is TGTGCCAGCAGGGCTGTCTCTGGAAACACCATATATTTT.

The genes are TRBV28 and TRBJ2-3, with D perhaps matching TRBD2 (6 bases). V was pared by 4 bases and J by 2 bases, with 16 bases between. The CDR3 runs 16 residues. The germline V gene encodes CDR1 MDHEN and CDR2 SYDVKM. In DNA, the CDR3 is TGTGCCAGCAGTTCAGCGGGCGCCCGGACCACAGATACGCAGTATTTT. This codes for CASSSAGARTTDTQYF.

The chain is built from TRBV7-2 and TRBJ2-1, with D perhaps given as TRBD1 or TRBD2 (6 bases each). The CDR3 sequence is 15 residues long. CDR1 SGHTA and CDR2 FQGNSA come from the germline V gene. The germline V and J ends were trimmed by 1 base and 2 bases, with 9 bases remaining between them. As DNA, the CDR3 is TGTGCCAGCAGCTTAGAAGGGGGGCCCTACAATGAGCAGTTCTTC. Its protein product is CASSLEGGPYNEQFF.

The chain is built from TRBV19 and TRBJ1-5; D is undetermined. Trimming removed 1 base from V and 5 bases from J, with 3 bases in between. This CDR3 is built from 12 residues. The V gene's germline CDR1 is LNHDA and CDR2 SQIVND (reference sequence). The CDR3 is CASSIVDQPQHF. DNA for the CDR3: TGTGCCAGTAGTATAGTCGATCAGCCCCAGCATTTT.

This clone has ten or more counts. The gene calls are TRBV6-6 and TRBJ1-1; 7 bases are shared with TRBD1. V gave up 6 bases and J gave up 1 base; unmatched junction bases: 11. Looked up from germline, CDR1 is MNHNY and CDR2 is SVGAGI (reference sequence). The CDR3 covers 16 residues. This CDR3 reads CASSPTGRTKNTEAFF. In DNA, the CDR3 is TGTGCCAGCAGCCCGACAGGGAGAACCAAGAACACTGAAGCTTTCTTT.

For this clone: This specimen includes other DNA sequences encoding the same CDR3. V usage is TRBV20-1 and J usage is TRBJ1-1; D unresolved. Trimming took 0 bases from V and 4 from J, leaving 3 bases between them. Germline assignment: CDR1 DFQATT and CDR2 SNEGSKA (reference sequence). This CDR3 comprises 11 residues. The CDR3 reads CSARDTTEAFF. DNA for the CDR3: TGCAGTGCTAGAGATACCACTGAAGCTTTCTTT.

This chain joins TRBV5-4 and TRBJ2-5; a possible D gene is TRBD1 (6 bases). The V end was cut by 0 bases, the J end by 1 base, with 10 bases between. CDR3 length: 15 amino acids. From germline, CDR1 is SGHNT and CDR2 YYREEE (reference sequence). The CDR3 sequence: CASSLGTATQETQYF. The CDR3 DNA is TGTGCCAGCAGCTTGGGGACAGCGACCCAAGAGACCCAGTACTTC. The variable domain in full, completed from reference TRBV5-4 and TRBJ2-5, reads ETGVTQSPTHLIKTRGQQVTLRCSSQSGHNTVSWYQQALGQGPQFIFQYYREEENGRGNFPPRFSGLQFPNYSSELNVNALELDDSALYLCASSLGTATQETQYFGPGTRLLVL.

This chain links TRBV28 with TRBJ1-1, with no clear D. Per the germline V gene, CDR1 is MDHEN and CDR2 is SYDVKM. This CDR3 is built from 10 residues. The V end was cut by 7 bases, the J end by 1 base, with 1 base between. The chain's CDR3 is CASKNTEAFF. In DNA form, the CDR3 reads TGTGCCAGCAAGAACACTGAAGCTTTCTTT.

V usage is TRBV20-1 and J usage is TRBJ2-1, with unresolved D. The CDR3 extends over 10 amino acids. V was pared by 5 bases and J by 8 bases, with 7 bases between. CDR1 and CDR2 (germline): DFQATT, SNEGSKA (reference sequence). The CDR3 loop reads CSAFPDEQFF. As DNA, the CDR3 is TGCAGTGCTTTCCCGGATGAGCAGTTCTTC.

The V call is TRBV28, the J call TRBJ2-1; TRBD2 agrees at 7 bases. Germline loops: CDR1 MDHEN, CDR2 SYDVKM. The CDR3 loop spans 15 amino acids. Germline trimming cut 3 bases from V and 6 bases from J; bases unmatched to any gene: 8. The CDR3 bases are TGTGCCAGCAGTTTGGTGGGAGGGGAGACCAATGAGCAGTTCTTC. Its translation is CASSLVGGETNEQFF.

This sequence joins TRBV9 and TRBJ2-7; the D is unclear. V dropped 0 bases and J dropped 4 bases, with 5 bases sitting between them. This CDR3 spans 12 amino acids. In germline, CDR1 is SGDLS, CDR2 YYNGEE. The CDR3 DNA follows: TGTGCCAGCAGCGTAGTGTCTTACGAGCAGTACTTC. This sequence encodes CASSVVSYEQYF.

CDR3 sequence: CATSRDRRNTQYF. The CDR3 DNA reads as TGTGCCACCAGCAGAGATAGAAGGAATACGCAGTATTTT. This rearrangement joins TRBV15 to TRBJ2-3; no clear D. Trimming took 0 bases from V and 7 from J, leaving 8 bases between them. The CDR3 spans 13 residues. Germline V gives CDR1 LNHNV, CDR2 YYDKDF (reference sequence).

CDR3 sequence (DNA): TGTGCCAGCAGCTCCTCTTATTGGGGGGAGCAGTTCTTC. It yields the protein CASSSSYWGEQFF. J is TRBJ2-1 and V is TRBV7-2; D tentatively reads TRBD1 or TRBD2 (5 bases each). V lost 4 bases and J lost 10, with 14 bases in between. Looked up from germline, CDR1 is SGHTA and CDR2 is FQGNSA. This CDR3 is built from 13 residues.

This clone has a single count. The chain couples TRBV28 to TRBJ2-7; D ambiguous. CDR1 is MDHEN and CDR2 is SYDVKM in the germline V gene. V was clipped by 2 bases and J by 12 bases, with 14 bases between them. CDR3 length: 12 amino acids. The CDR3 region is CASSLGALLPYF. The CDR3 coding sequence is TGTGCCAGCAGTTTAGGCGCCCTCTTACCGTACTTC.

The rearrangement links TRBV6-1 to TRBJ2-7, with 10 bases aligning to TRBD2. CDR1 is MNHNS and CDR2 is SASEGT in the germline V gene. This CDR3 has 17 residues. The V segment lost 3 bases and the J segment 4 bases; nucleotides outside the gene matches: 12. The CDR3 is CASSDGGGLAGVYEQYF. The CDR3 region has the DNA TGTGCCAGCAGTGACGGTGGAGGGCTAGCGGGAGTATACGAGCAGTACTTC.

This rearrangement joins TRBV4-1 to TRBJ2-7; 10 bases are a match to TRBD2. The V segment lost 4 bases and the J segment 6 bases; nucleotides outside the gene matches: 6. Looked up from germline, CDR1 is MGHRA and CDR2 is YSYEKL. The CDR3 runs 14 residues. CDR3 sequence: CASSPGLAGVEQYF. The CDR3 region has the DNA TGCGCCAGCAGCCCGGGGCTAGCGGGAGTCGAGCAGTACTTC.

A remark on this clone: The sample carries other DNA sequences with the same CDR3. This chain connects TRBV10-3 to TRBJ1-5; weak D call: TRBD1 (6 bases). This CDR3 is built from 14 residues. Trimming pared 0 bases from V and 4 bases from J, leaving 7 bases between. Germline CDR1 and CDR2: ENHRY and SYGVKD. The CDR3 loop is CAISESRGNQPQHF. In DNA, the CDR3 is TGTGCCATCAGTGAGTCGAGGGGGAATCAGCCCCAGCATTTT.

The CDR3 bases are TGTGCCAGCAGCCAAGATATGGGTAAGGGAGTAAACTACGAGCAGTACTTC. Encoded protein: CASSQDMGKGVNYEQYF. The V call is TRBV14, the J call TRBJ2-7, with D possibly TRBD2 on 5 matching bases. The V end was cut by 0 bases, the J end by 3 bases, with 18 bases between. In germline, CDR1 is SGHDN, CDR2 FVKESK. The CDR3 is made up of 17 amino acids.

This CDR3 is CASSTQAGAPYEQYF. CDR3 in DNA: TGTGCCAGCAGCACCCAAGCGGGAGCGCCCTACGAGCAGTACTTC. The chain is built from TRBV9 and TRBJ2-7; 8 bases line up with TRBD2. Germline CDR1 SGDLS, CDR2 YYNGEE. CDR3 length: 15 amino acids. V gave up 4 bases and J gave up 2 bases; unmatched junction bases: 8.

The genes are TRBV19 and TRBJ1-3; D is undetermined. The V end lost 6 bases, the J end lost 0 bases, and 9 bases lay between the germline ends. This CDR3 is built from 14 residues. CDR1 and CDR2 (germline): LNHDA, SQIVND (reference sequence). For the CDR3, the DNA is TGTGCCAGTAGGGCGGCCGCCTCTGGAAACACCATATATTTT. Translation gives CASRAAASGNTIYF. Variable domain in full (rest from reference TRBV19 and TRBJ1-3): DGGITQSPKYLFRKEGQNVTLSCEQNLNHDAMYWYRQDPGQGLRLIYYSQIVNDFQKGDIAEGYSVSREKKESFPLTVTSAQKNPTAFYLCASRAAASGNTIYFGEGSWLTVV.

The rearrangement links TRBV27 to TRBJ2-6, with a tentative D call TRBD1 (5 bases). The CDR3 runs to 17 residues. The germline CDR1 and CDR2 sequences are MNHEY and SMNVEV (reference sequence). Trimming took 0 bases from V and 0 from J, leaving 9 bases between them. The CDR3 is CASSLSRQSSGANVLTF. DNA of the CDR3: TGTGCCAGCAGTTTATCCCGACAGAGCTCTGGGGCCAACGTCCTGACTTTC.